The next 19 T cell receptor beta chains were all read from a single sample in a study of blood T cell repertoires in COVID-19. Clones were sequenced by immunoSEQ multiplex PCR, and TCRdb holds only the in-frame ones, with some missing. The sample includes roughly 100,000 clones, 85% to 90% of them seen just once. The specimen sequenced was peripheral blood. The source of these receptors is a man aged 45-65 years with acute or convalescent COVID-19.

The V gene is TRBV4-1, the J gene TRBJ2-5, with D perhaps TRBD1 (6 bases). The CDR3 has 15 residues. Germline CDR1 reads MGHRA; CDR2 reads YSYEKL. Trimming pared 0 bases from V and 1 base from J, leaving 9 bases between. CDR3 DNA sequence: TGCGCCAGCAGCCAAGAGCCAGGGGCCCAAGAGACCCAGTACTTC. This translates into CASSQEPGAQETQYF.

This sequence joins TRBV15 and TRBJ1-4; perhaps TRBD1 as D (6 bases). This CDR3 spans 16 amino acids. Looked up from germline, CDR1 is LNHNV and CDR2 is YYDKDF (reference sequence). Trimming cost V 2 bases and J 4 bases, with 14 bases left between them. The CDR3 DNA sequence: TGTGCCACCAGCAGACCGATGGGGGACAATAATGAAAAACTGTTTTTT. This codes for CATSRPMGDNNEKLFF.

V and J are TRBV18 and TRBJ2-5; no firm D call. The CDR3 length is 14 residues. The germline V gene has CDR1 KGHSH and CDR2 LQKENI. V gave up 1 base and J gave up 0 bases, with 6 bases separating them. The CDR3 DNA sequence: TGTGCCAGCTCACCACGCGAGTACCAAGAGACCCAGTACTTC. Its protein is CASSPREYQETQYF.

This clone was found a few times. This sequence joins TRBV4-1 and TRBJ2-5; TRBD2 aligns across 9 bases. The V segment lost 0 bases and the J segment 1 base; nucleotides outside the gene matches: 6. CDR3 length equals 17 residues. Germline lookup yields CDR1 MGHRA and CDR2 YSYEKL. The CDR3 loop is CASSQDSSGDLQETQYF. The CDR3 DNA reads as TGCGCCAGCAGCCAAGATTCTAGCGGGGACCTCCAAGAGACCCAGTACTTC.

The gene calls are TRBV30 and TRBJ1-2; no firm D call. The CDR3 spans 13 residues. With 6 bases removed from V and 1 base from J, the gap between germline ends came to 12 bases. Germline values: CDR1 GTSNPN, CDR2 SVGIG (reference sequence). CDR3 amino acids: CACGQNFNYGYTF. As DNA, the CDR3 is TGTGCCTGTGGGCAGAACTTTAACTATGGCTACACCTTC.

The genes are TRBV12-3 or TRBV12-4 and TRBJ1-1; no definite D call. Trimming shortened V by 7 bases and J by 5 bases, and 11 bases separated the two germline ends. The CDR3 covers 12 residues. The CDR3 loop is CASTPSRTEAFF. The CDR3 DNA reads as TGTGCCAGCACCCCGAGTCGGACTGAAGCTTTCTTT.

The chain is built from TRBV29-1 and TRBJ2-5; the D is unclear. CDR3 length equals 11 residues. The ends were cut back, 4 bases at V and 4 bases at J, with 7 bases in the middle. Germline loops: CDR1 SQVTM, CDR2 ANQGSEA. For the CDR3, the DNA is TGCAGCGTTGGTCGTTCAGAGACCCAGTACTTC. Residues: CSVGRSETQYF.

The chain combines TRBV5-1 with TRBJ1-1, with D maybe TRBD1 (6 bases). Per the germline V gene, CDR1 is SGHRS and CDR2 is YFSETQ. The CDR3 covers 13 residues. The V gene lost 4 bases and the J gene lost 1 base, with 8 bases spanning the gap. The CDR3 bases are TGCGCCAGCAGCGGGGGCTGGAACACTGAAGCTTTCTTT. Translated, it gives CASSGGWNTEAFF.

This chain uses TRBV5-1 with TRBJ1-5, with 9 nucleotides matching TRBD1. CDR1 and CDR2 (germline): SGHRS, YFSETQ. CDR3 length equals 19 residues. V dropped 2 bases and J dropped 2; count of bases not matched to a gene: 14. CDR3 bases: TGCGCCAGCAGCTTAGCGCCCGGGACAGGGACTGCGGGCAATCAGCCCCAGCATTTT. Translated: CASSLAPGTGTAGNQPQHF.

CDR3 in DNA: TGTGCCTGGAGCGGGCCAGAGGGAGATACGCAGTATTTT. Translating gives CAWSGPEGDTQYF. V usage is TRBV30 and J usage is TRBJ2-3, with D possibly matching TRBD2 (5 bases). Trimming cost V 3 bases and J 5 bases, with 12 bases left between them. The V gene's germline CDR1 is GTSNPN and CDR2 SVGIG (reference sequence). The length of the CDR3 is 13 residues.

The V and J genes are TRBV28 and TRBJ1-1; D gene unclear. The V gene lost 5 bases and the J gene lost 3 bases, with 22 bases spanning the gap. The germline gives CDR1 MDHEN, CDR2 SYDVKM. CDR3 length equals 17 residues. In nucleotides, the CDR3 is TGTGCCAGCAGTCCTGTTATGGGCCGTCCCCATGACACTGAAGCTTTCTTT. Amino acids: CASSPVMGRPHDTEAFF.

The chain employs TRBV18 and TRBJ2-5, with TRBD2 identical over 7 bases. Germline lookup yields CDR1 KGHSH and CDR2 LQKENI. The CDR3 is 15 amino acids. V trimming: 3 bases; J trimming: 2 bases; junction bases outside the gene matches: 6. In DNA, the CDR3 is TGTGCCAGCTCACCCGGGGGGTCGGGACAAGAGACCCAGTACTTC. It codes for CASSPGGSGQETQYF.

This rearrangement joins TRBV7-9 to TRBJ2-7; TRBD2 might be the D (5 bases). The CDR3 extends over 12 amino acids. V lost 8 bases and J lost 3, with 11 bases in between. Germline V gene lookup returns CDR1 SEHNR and CDR2 FQNEAQ (reference sequence). CDR3 in amino acids: CASGRADYEQYF. The CDR3 region has the DNA TGTGCCAGCGGGCGGGCGGACTACGAGCAGTACTTC.

The chain combines TRBV10-2 with TRBJ2-1, with D maybe TRBD2 (6 bases). The CDR3 has 14 amino acids. Trimming pared 5 bases from V and 6 bases from J, leaving 14 bases between. The V gene's germline CDR1 is WSHSY and CDR2 SAAADI. The CDR3 region is CASSLGTESNEQFF. For the CDR3, the DNA is TGCGCCAGCAGTCTAGGGACTGAGTCCAATGAGCAGTTCTTC.

This clone was seen only once. V gene TRBV9 combines with J gene TRBJ2-1, with 11 bases identical to TRBD2. Per germline, CDR1 SGDLS and CDR2 YYNGEE. J gave up 6 bases and V 4 bases, and 6 bases lay outside the gene matches. The length of the CDR3 is 15 residues. CDR3 loop: CASSPMGLAANEQFF. CDR3 nucleotide sequence: TGTGCCAGCAGCCCTATGGGACTAGCGGCCAATGAGCAGTTCTTC. Based on the CDR3 plus reference TRBV9 and TRBJ2-1, the full variable domain is DSGVTQTPKHLITATGQRVTLRCSPRSGDLSVYWYQQSLDQGLQFLIQYYNGEERAKGNILERFSAQQFPDLHSELNLSSLELGDSALYFCASSPMGLAANEQFFGPGTRLTVL.

This sequence joins TRBV27 and TRBJ2-7; 11 nucleotides line up with TRBD2. With V trimmed by 2 bases and J by 3 bases, 3 bases remained unmatched. Looked up from germline, CDR1 is MNHEY and CDR2 is SMNVEV (reference sequence). This CDR3 is 15 amino acids long. This CDR3 is CASSLGTSGDYEQYF. The CDR3 DNA reads TGTGCCAGCAGTTTAGGGACTAGCGGTGACTACGAGCAGTACTTC.

This sequence joins TRBV11-2 and TRBJ1-3; perhaps TRBD1 as D (6 bases). The length of the CDR3 is 18 residues. V was trimmed by 3 bases and J by 2 bases, leaving 20 bases between them. Germline V CDR1 and CDR2: SGHAT, FQNNGV. The CDR3 protein is CASSLTSQGQKAGNTIYF. CDR3 sequence (DNA): TGTGCCAGCAGCTTGACTTCGCAGGGGCAAAAGGCTGGAAACACCATATATTTT.

The chain joins TRBV6-4 to TRBJ2-1; possibly TRBD1 for D (6 bases). Germline lookup yields CDR1 MRHNA and CDR2 SNTAGT. The CDR3 is made up of 14 amino acids. The V and J ends lost 6 bases and 6 bases respectively, with 15 bases between them. The CDR3 DNA reads TGTGCCAGCAGCCCCGACAGGACAAGCAATGAGCAGTTCTTC. As protein: CASSPDRTSNEQFF.

V is TRBV3-1 (or the pseudogene TRBV3-2) and J is TRBJ1-2; D might be TRBD1 (5 bases). CDR3 length equals 14 residues. Germline-derived CDR1 and CDR2 are LGHDT and YNNKEL (reference sequence). The ends were cut back, 0 bases at V and 8 bases at J, with 13 bases in the middle. CDR3 nucleotides: TGTGCCAGCAGCCAAGAGGTCAGGGCCCCCGGCTACACCTTC. This translates into CASSQEVRAPGYTF.